Listed here are 32 T cell receptor beta chains from one sample, sequenced in a study of T-cell reconstitution after alpha-beta-depleted transplantation in children. Preparation of the TCRbeta library involved a method that used unique molecular identifiers. TCRdb reprocessed the PCR reads via MiXCR and lists one record per CDR3 protein. The sample consists of about 980,000 distinct CDR3 sequences, less than 30% of them appearing once. Here the sequenced sample was PBMCs, mostly from graft donor cells, taken 360 days after TCRalphabeta/CD19-depleted stem cell transplant. The receptors were gathered from a boy under two years old who had a stem cell transplant for SCID, so the T cells may come from the graft donor.

The chain combines TRBV27 with TRBJ2-5, with 7 bases fitting TRBD2. The germline V gene encodes CDR1 MNHEY and CDR2 SMNVEV (reference sequence). This CDR3 is 15 amino acids long. The trim removed 5 bases at V and 8 bases at J, leaving 14 bases unmatched. The CDR3 DNA is TGTGCCAGCAGTCCGACGGGACTATCGAGAGAAACCCAGTACTTC. This gives the protein CASSPTGLSRETQYF.

The V gene is TRBV7-9, the J gene TRBJ2-1; TRBD2 matches at 8 bases. CDR1 SEHNR and CDR2 FQNEAQ come from the germline V gene (reference sequence). CDR3 length: 14 residues. Trimming took 1 base from V and 13 from J; bases not matched to a gene: 9. CDR3 DNA sequence: TGTGCCAGCAGCTTAGTAACTAGCGGCCCCCGCCAGTTCTTC. Its translation: CASSLVTSGPRQFF.

The table lists this clonotype with a few counts. The rearrangement uses TRBV29-1 and TRBJ1-6; a weak D match, TRBD1 (5 bases). The germline V gene has CDR1 SQVTM and CDR2 ANQGSEA. The CDR3 extends over 13 amino acids. V lost 5 bases, J lost 4 bases, and 9 bases lay in between. The CDR3 region is CSVLTAYNSPLHF. The CDR3 nucleotides are TGCAGCGTTCTGACAGCATATAATTCACCCCTCCACTTT. Full variable domain (missing parts from reference TRBV29-1 and TRBJ1-6): SAVISQKPSRDICQRGTSLTIQCQVDSQVTMMFWYRQQPGQSLTLIATANQGSEATYESGFVIDKFPISRPNLTFSTLTVSNMSPEDSSIYLCSVLTAYNSPLHFGNGTRLTVT.

This clonotype was counted between two and nine times. The chain links TRBV6-5 to TRBJ2-7; 14 nucleotides match TRBD2. J was trimmed by 0 bases and V by 4 bases; bases with no gene match: 5. Germline loops: CDR1 MNHEY, CDR2 SVGAGI. The CDR3 sequence is 17 residues long. The CDR3 DNA reads as TGTGCCAGCAGTTCGGGGACTAGCGGGGGTAGCTCCTACGAGCAGTACTTC. Residues: CASSSGTSGGSSYEQYF.

The chain is built from TRBV12-3 or TRBV12-4 and TRBJ2-7, with 8 bases that match TRBD1. Trimming at V came to 6 bases and at J to 4 bases, leaving 8 bases not matched to a gene. This CDR3 is built from 14 residues. CDR3 sequence (DNA): TGTGCCAGCAGAACAGGGGACAGGCGATACGAGCAGTACTTC. Protein product: CASRTGDRRYEQYF.

The chain links TRBV11-2 to TRBJ2-7, with a possible D match to TRBD2 (7 bases). Trimming stripped 2 bases from V and 5 bases from J, with 16 bases between. The length of the CDR3 is 15 residues. The germline V gene has CDR1 SGHAT and CDR2 FQNNGV. The CDR3 DNA follows: TGTGCCAGCAGCTTAAACGGGGGGCCCAGTAACGAGCAGTACTTC. It is translated as CASSLNGGPSNEQYF.

The chain employs TRBV5-1 and TRBJ2-7; the match to TRBD1 covers 9 bases. This CDR3 has 16 amino acids. The germline CDR1 and CDR2 sequences are SGHRS and YFSETQ. J lost 2 bases, V lost 0 bases, and 6 bases had no gene match. CDR3 amino acids: CASSLGGQGSAYEQYF. The CDR3 DNA reads as TGCGCCAGCAGCTTGGGAGGACAGGGGAGCGCCTACGAGCAGTACTTC.

The chain carries TRBV7-9 and TRBJ2-3, with 8 bases fitting TRBD1. The CDR3 is 15 amino acids. The junction had 7 bases not matched to a gene; V was cut back by 7 bases and J by 1 base. In germline, CDR1 is SEHNR, CDR2 FQNEAQ (reference sequence). The CDR3 nucleotides are TGTGCCAGCATCACGACAGGGGCCGGCACAGATACGCAGTATTTT. Protein product: CASITTGAGTDTQYF.

The rearrangement links TRBV5-1 to TRBJ2-2, with TRBD2 identical over 7 bases. The J segment lost 4 bases and the V segment lost 7 bases, leaving 16 bases of the junction unmatched. The CDR3 contains 17 residues. The V gene's germline CDR1 is SGHRS and CDR2 YFSETQ. In DNA, the CDR3 is TGCGCCAGCGGTCGGCGGGAGTCCCTCTTGAGCACCGGGGAGCTGTTTTTT. As protein: CASGRRESLLSTGELFF.

The chain has TRBV24-1 and TRBJ2-5, with D perhaps TRBD2 (6 bases). The V end lost 11 bases, the J end lost 5 bases, and 14 bases lay between the germline ends. The CDR3 covers 12 residues. The germline V gene encodes CDR1 KGHDR and CDR2 SFDVKD. Here the CDR3 reads CAIGGRRETQYF. CDR3 sequence (DNA): TGTGCCATTGGGGGGAGACGGGAGACCCAGTACTTC.

The chain couples TRBV2 to TRBJ2-4, with D uncertain. The CDR3 spans 13 residues. V lost 6 bases, J lost 1 base, and 7 bases lay in between. Looked up from germline, CDR1 is SNHLY and CDR2 is FYNNEI. The CDR3 sequence is CASSIGAKNIQYF. The CDR3 nucleotides read TGTGCCAGCAGCATCGGGGCCAAAAACATTCAGTACTTC.

The gene calls are TRBV20-1 and TRBJ2-1; D is perhaps TRBD1 (5 bases). The CDR3 spans 14 residues. Germline V CDR1 and CDR2: DFQATT, SNEGSKA (reference sequence). V lost 1 base and J lost 4, with 11 bases in between. The CDR3 bases are TGCAGTGCTAGAGCCAAGACAGCTTACAATGAGCAGTTCTTC. Residues: CSARAKTAYNEQFF.

This clonotype has just a few counts. This chain joins TRBV28 and TRBJ1-4; a possible D gene is TRBD1 (5 bases). V was shortened by 7 bases and J by 8 bases, with 17 bases between the two germline ends. Germline values: CDR1 MDHEN, CDR2 SYDVKM. This CDR3 spans 14 amino acids. The DNA of the CDR3 is TGTGCCAGCAACCTGGGTAGCTCAGGGGAAAAACTGTTTTTT. Residues: CASNLGSSGEKLFF.

This clonotype was counted a few times. The chain employs TRBV24-1 and TRBJ2-1; 7 bases map to TRBD1. Germline V gene sequence: CDR1 KGHDR, CDR2 SFDVKD. This CDR3 is 16 amino acids long. Trimming cost V 5 bases and J 0 bases; bases outside gene matches: 6. For the CDR3, the DNA is TGTGCCACCAGTGCCACGGGACAGAGCTCCTACAATGAGCAGTTCTTC. The encoded protein is CATSATGQSSYNEQFF.

This clonotype was found a few times. The chain carries TRBV12-3 or TRBV12-4 and TRBJ2-6; D remains ambiguous. The V end was cut by 3 bases, the J end by 0 bases, with 21 bases between. This CDR3 comprises 20 residues. CDR3 sequence reads: CASSFVPNTGSLSGANVLTF. CDR3 DNA: TGTGCCAGCAGTTTTGTCCCGAACACGGGTTCCCTCTCTGGGGCCAACGTCCTGACTTTC.

This clonotype has just a few counts. The CDR3 protein is CASIGTGYYEQYF. CDR3 bases: TGTGCCAGCATCGGGACAGGGTACTACGAGCAGTACTTC. This chain joins TRBV11-2 and TRBJ2-7; 9 nucleotides match TRBD1. Losses at the gene ends were 7 bases for V and 3 bases for J; bases not matched to a gene: 4. The CDR3 totals 13 residues. CDR1 is SGHAT and CDR2 is FQNNGV in the germline V gene.

This clonotype was observed a single time. This rearrangement joins TRBV9 to TRBJ2-7; no reliable D call. V lost 7 bases, J lost 4 bases, and 18 bases lay in between. The CDR3 spans 14 residues. CDR1 SGDLS and CDR2 YYNGEE come from the germline V gene. The chain's CDR3 is CASGPDLGGYEQYF. CDR3 sequence (DNA): TGTGCCAGCGGACCCGACTTAGGTGGGTACGAGCAGTACTTC.

This clonotype was seen only a few times. For the CDR3, the DNA is TGCGCCAGCAGCTTGGTCGTTGACACACAAGAGACCCAGTACTTC. Translation gives CASSLVVDTQETQYF. This chain connects TRBV5-1 to TRBJ2-5; D call uncertain. CDR3 length: 15 residues. Germline values: CDR1 SGHRS, CDR2 YFSETQ. Trimming stripped 0 bases from V and 2 bases from J, with 11 bases between.

The V call is TRBV6-2 or TRBV6-3, the J call TRBJ1-6, with TRBD1 matching over 10 bases. The J segment lost 9 bases and the V segment lost 0 bases, leaving 5 bases of the junction unmatched. The CDR3 spans 16 residues. CDR1 and CDR2 (germline): MNHEY, SVGEGT. In DNA, the CDR3 is TGTGCCAGCAGTTACTCGAGGACAGGGGGTGTTTCACCCCTCCACTTT. Protein product: CASSYSRTGGVSPLHF.

This clonotype was recorded only once. The V gene is TRBV4-3, the J gene TRBJ1-1; TRBD1 might be the D (5 bases). V lost 4 bases to trimming and J lost 3 bases, with 15 bases between them. Germline V gene sequence: CDR1 LGHNA, CDR2 YSLEER. CDR3 length: 15 amino acids. In DNA form, the CDR3 reads TGCGCCAGCAGCCCTAAGACGGGGGGGGACACTGAAGCTTTCTTT. The encoded protein is CASSPKTGGDTEAFF.

CDR3 residues: CASSLVQPITDTQYF. CDR3 DNA: TGCGCCAGCAGCTTGGTTCAGCCGATCACAGATACGCAGTATTTT. This rearrangement joins TRBV5-1 to TRBJ2-3; no clear D. Germline V CDR1 and CDR2: SGHRS, YFSETQ. This CDR3 comprises 15 residues. V lost 0 bases, J lost 2 bases, and 10 bases lay in between.

This clonotype was detected once. The chain joins TRBV18 to TRBJ2-7; D is ambiguous. Trimming took off 3 bases at V and 6 bases at J, with 12 bases between the two ends. CDR3 length equals 13 residues. The germline gives CDR1 KGHSH, CDR2 LQKENI. CDR3 residues: CASSPALPSEQYF. CDR3 DNA: TGTGCCAGCTCACCCGCCCTCCCCAGCGAGCAGTACTTC.

This rearrangement joins TRBV5-1 to TRBJ2-5; TRBD2 matches at 9 bases. The trim removed 2 bases at V and 4 bases at J, leaving 6 bases unmatched. In germline, CDR1 is SGHRS, CDR2 YFSETQ. There are 15 residues in the CDR3. CDR3 coding DNA: TGCGCCAGCAGCTTCCGCGGGGGGGGGTTAGAGACCCAGTACTTC. This codes for CASSFRGGGLETQYF.

This clonotype has more than one count but fewer than ten. The V gene is TRBV29-1, the J gene TRBJ1-2; D is uncertain. Germline V gene lookup returns CDR1 SQVTM and CDR2 ANQGSEA. This CDR3 comprises 14 residues. Trimming removed 0 bases from V and 4 bases from J, with 12 bases in between. CDR3 amino acids: CSVEDQTLGYGYTF. The CDR3, as DNA: TGCAGCGTTGAAGATCAGACGCTAGGCTATGGCTACACCTTC.

This clonotype was counted only a few times. The V gene is TRBV15, the J gene TRBJ2-7; 9 bases map to TRBD1. The CDR3 extends over 13 amino acids. Germline V gene lookup returns CDR1 LNHNV and CDR2 YYDKDF (reference sequence). V was clipped by 5 bases and J by 4 bases; unmatched bases: 3. In nucleotides, the CDR3 is TGTGCCACCAGCGGGGACAGGGAGTACGAGCAGTACTTC. It yields the protein CATSGDREYEQYF.

There are a few counts of this clonotype. The chain carries TRBV6-2 or TRBV6-3 and TRBJ2-5, with unresolved D. V was shortened by 6 bases and J by 2 bases, with 10 bases between the two germline ends. This CDR3 has 13 residues. Germline V gene lookup returns CDR1 MNHEY and CDR2 SVGEGT. The CDR3 sequence: CASSIIRQETQYF. For the CDR3, the DNA is TGTGCCAGCAGCATCATTAGGCAAGAGACCCAGTACTTC.

This clonotype has only a few counts. The chain uses TRBV20-1 and TRBJ2-1, with a weak D call TRBD2 (6 bases). The ends were cut back, 5 bases at V and 3 bases at J, with 11 bases in the middle. CDR3 size: 13 residues. CDR1 and CDR2 (germline): DFQATT, SNEGSKA (reference sequence). CDR3 DNA sequence: TGCAGTGCTCGTAGCGGATTCTACAATGAGCAGTTCTTC. Its protein product is CSARSGFYNEQFF.

The chain has TRBV6-1 and TRBJ2-5; D unclear. Germline V gene sequence: CDR1 MNHNS, CDR2 SASEGT. V lost 4 bases to trimming and J lost 5 bases, with 11 bases between them. The CDR3 length is 13 residues. In DNA form, the CDR3 reads TGTGCCAGCAGTGGAGACTGGGTGGAGACCCAGTACTTC. This codes for CASSGDWVETQYF.

This clonotype has only one observation. The chain links TRBV12-3 or TRBV12-4 to TRBJ1-5; D is perhaps TRBD1 (6 bases). The CDR3 runs 18 residues. V dropped 3 bases and J dropped 3 bases, with 21 bases sitting between them. The CDR3, as DNA: TGTGCCAGCAGTTTTACAAGGTTAAGGGGGGGCACCAATCAGCCCCAGCATTTT. As protein: CASSFTRLRGGTNQPQHF.

This chain links TRBV19 with TRBJ2-1, with 8 bases identical to TRBD2. The CDR3 covers 15 residues. Germline CDR1 and CDR2: LNHDA and SQIVND (reference sequence). Trimming at V came to 6 bases and at J to 5 bases, leaving 9 bases not matched to a gene. The CDR3 reads CASSPGASGHNEQFF. CDR3 nucleotides: TGTGCCAGTAGCCCGGGGGCTAGCGGGCACAATGAGCAGTTCTTC.

This clonotype was seen only a few times. The J gene is TRBJ2-6, the V gene TRBV12-3 or TRBV12-4; D is undetermined. The ends were cut back, 5 bases at V and 0 bases at J, with 23 bases in the middle. CDR3 size: 20 residues. The chain's CDR3 is CASSHSLGYLSYSGANVLTF. The CDR3 coding sequence is TGTGCCAGCAGTCATAGTTTAGGCTACCTTTCATACTCTGGGGCCAACGTCCTGACTTTC.

This clonotype was seen only a few times. The chain couples TRBV2 to TRBJ2-5; D might be TRBD1 or TRBD2, each matching 5 bases. Germline V gene lookup returns CDR1 SNHLY and CDR2 FYNNEI. V lost 5 bases and J lost 5, with 9 bases in between. The CDR3 runs 12 residues. The CDR3 DNA sequence: TGTGCCAGCAGTTCCGAGGGGGAGACCCAGTACTTC. It specifies CASSSEGETQYF.